The 5 T cell receptor beta chains given below trace back to one sample, sequenced in a study of blood T cells in healthy people across ages. The authors ran a second PCR of roughly 6 to 11 cycles using a sample-barcoded 5' primer and a J-beta primer mix. TCRdb ran MiXCR on the 5' RACE reads and lists one entry per CDR3 protein. The table records 650,000 to 1,000,000 distinct CDR3 sequences, around 50% of them present only once. The sequenced sample was blood. The receptors here all came from a man older than 75 in good health.

The count of this clonotype is one. At one end the junction does not follow the germline gene, possibly because of a read error. This chain joins TRBV4-1 and TRBJ1-2; 10 bases line up with TRBD1. The germline V gene encodes CDR1 MGHRA and CDR2 YSYEKL. This CDR3 comprises 15 residues. CDR3 bases: TGCGCCAGCAGCTTTCCGACAGGGGGCGGCTATAGCTACACCTTC. Translated, it gives CASSFPTGGGYSYTF.

This chain joins TRBV24-1 and TRBJ2-1; D unclear. This CDR3 is 12 amino acids long. V was trimmed by 2 bases and J by 10 bases, leaving 8 bases between them. Germline-derived CDR1 and CDR2 are KGHDR and SFDVKD. The CDR3 bases are TGTGCCACCAGTGATTCGCCTCTAGAGCAGTTCTTC. Amino acids: CATSDSPLEQFF.

V and J are TRBV30 and TRBJ1-6; possibly TRBD1 for D (5 bases). CDR1 is GTSNPN and CDR2 is SVGIG in the germline V gene (reference sequence). Trimming took 3 bases from V and 10 from J, leaving 19 bases between them. The CDR3 runs to 15 residues. CDR3 in amino acids: CAWSERPEEGSPLHF. The CDR3 DNA follows: TGTGCCTGGAGCGAAAGGCCGGAGGAGGGGTCACCCCTCCACTTT.

In the case of this clonotype: This may stem from a read error, because a much larger clone lies one nucleotide away. The V call is TRBV7-3, the J call TRBJ2-1; no clear D. Germline V CDR1 and CDR2: SGHTA, FQGTGA. CDR3 length: 14 residues. This chain's CDR3 is CANSLTHSYNEQFF. CDR3 DNA sequence: TGTGCCAACAGCTTAACACACAGCTACAATGAGCAGTTCTTC.

The genes are TRBV7-2 and TRBJ2-7; no firm D call. Per the germline V gene, CDR1 is SGHTA and CDR2 is FQGNSA. This CDR3 spans 16 amino acids. V was clipped by 1 base and J by 2 bases, with 15 bases between them. The CDR3 sequence: CASSLGLGGPAYEQYF. The CDR3 DNA is TGTGCCAGCAGCTTAGGTTTAGGCGGCCCTGCCTACGAGCAGTACTTC.